Here is one T cell receptor beta chain with its context. TCRdb's table, derived via immunoSEQ multiplex PCR, lists solely in-frame clones and lacks some. The sample contains 130,000 or so clones, about 94% of which appear only once. CDR3 length equals 16 residues. With 8 bases clipped from V and 3 bases from J, the junction kept 13 bases outside the gene matches. Germline V lookup: CDR1 MDHEN, CDR2 SYDVKM. The data were taken from a study of OX40 agonist ivuxolimab in advanced cancers. Study-level background: The study treated patients with ivuxolimab, an agonistic anti-OX40 (CD134) antibody. Around 40% of patients had received prior checkpoint inhibitor therapy.

The sequenced sample was CD4+ or CD8+ T cells sorted from blood, obtained in a trial of the OX40 agonist ivuxolimab. This TCR was sampled from an adult with an advanced solid tumor such as melanoma, head and neck, liver or kidney cancer. This chain links TRBV28 with TRBJ2-3; 8 nucleotides align to TRBD2. This CDR3 is CASPPSRGTSTDTQYF. CDR3 in DNA: TGTGCCAGCCCACCTAGTCGAGGGACTAGTACAGATACGCAGTATTTT.